The rows below give T cell receptor beta chains drawn from one sample of a study of neurological immune-mediated disorders. TCRdb re-derived calls from the 5' RACE reads in MiXCR, one entry per CDR3 protein. The data show over 40,000 distinct CDR3 sequences, roughly 6.3% seen once. Sequencing was done on a sample of CD4+ T cells from blood. The origin of the receptors is a woman aged 40 to 50 in good health. Both conserved end residues are part of each CDR3. D genes are given only for firm matches. Some rows mark clone size as missing; the rest say once, few, many or name a class of expanded clone.

TRBJ1-1 NA many TRBV20-1 TGCAGTGCTAAGGACAGCATGAACACTGAAGCTTTCTTT CSAKDSMNTEAFF
TRBJ2-1 TRBD1 many TRBV7-9 TGTGCCAGCAGCCAGACAGGGTTTGAGCAGTTCTTC CASSQTGFEQFF
TRBJ1-3 NA many TRBV3-1 TGTGCCAGCAGCCAATGGGGTGATGGAAACACCATATATTTT CASSQWGDGNTIYF
TRBJ2-2 NA many TRBV5-1 TGCGCCAGCAGCTTGGCCGGGGGGCCCGGGGAGCTGTTTTTT CASSLAGGPGELFF
TRBJ1-3 TRBD1 many TRBV12-3/TRBV12-4 TGTGCCAGCAGTAACAGGGGCCGGACCTCTGGAAACACCATATATTTT CASSNRGRTSGNTIYF
TRBJ1-2 TRBD1 many TRBV20-1 TGCAGTGCTAGAGATAATGGCCAGGGGGTCGTGTATGGCTACACCTTC CSARDNGQGVVYGYTF
TRBJ2-5 NA many TRBV14 TGTGCCAGCAGTCAACCGGGACTTCAAGAGACCCAGTACTTC CASSQPGLQETQYF
TRBJ2-1 TRBD1 many TRBV20-1 TGCAGTGCTACTCCCGGACAGGGGGGGAAGTATGAGCAGTTCTTC CSATPGQGGKYEQFF
TRBJ1-2 NA NA TRBV5-6 TGTGCCAGCAGGGTAGAGGGGCGGTCCTATGGCTACACCTTC CASRVEGRSYGYTF
TRBJ1-2 NA many TRBV12-3/TRBV12-4 TGTGCCAGCAGTTTCGGTGGGACGCACTATGGCTACACCTTC CASSFGGTHYGYTF
TRBJ2-7 TRBD1 many TRBV27 TGTGCCAGCAGTTTATATCCAGGGGGAGTCTCCTACGAGCAGTACTTC CASSLYPGGVSYEQYF
TRBJ2-7 TRBD1 many TRBV7-2 TGTGCCAGCAGCTTTTGGGACAGGGAAAAGCAGTACTTC CASSFWDREKQYF
TRBJ1-6 NA many TRBV7-9 TGTGCCAGCAGCTTTGGGGATTCACCCCTCCACTTT CASSFGDSPLHF
TRBJ2-2 NA few TRBV18 TGTGCCAGCTCTAACATCGGGGAGCTGTTTTTT CASSNIGELFF
TRBJ2-7 TRBD1 NA TRBV2 TGTGCCAGCACGAGGACAGGGGGCGAGTACTACGAGCAGTACTTC CASTRTGGEYYEQYF
TRBJ2-5 NA NA TRBV4-1 TGCGCCAGCAGCCAAGCTCCGATCGGGGCCCTCCAAGAGACCCAGTACTTC CASSQAPIGALQETQYF
TRBJ2-7 TRBD1 many TRBV24-1 TGTGCCACCAAATCCGGGACAGGGGATTACGAGCAGTACTTC CATKSGTGDYEQYF
TRBJ1-1 NA many TRBV7-9 TGTGCCAGCGCGGACGGGATGAACACTGAAGCTTTCTTT CASADGMNTEAFF
TRBJ2-1 NA many TRBV4-1 TGCGCCAGCAGCTCTTCGGGCTCGGCCATCTACAATGAGCAGTTCTTC CASSSSGSAIYNEQFF
TRBJ2-2 NA many TRBV7-9 TGTGCCAGCAGCCGCCCGGGAACCGGGGAGCTGTTTTTT CASSRPGTGELFF
TRBJ2-3 NA many TRBV5-1 TGCGCCAGCAGCTTTTATGGATCGGGAATGGCCGACACAGATACGCAGTATTTT CASSFYGSGMADTDTQYF
TRBJ1-2 NA once TRBV5-1 TGCGCCAGCAGCCGAGATGACACAAACGGCCCCTATGGCTACACCTTC CASSRDDTNGPYGYTF
TRBJ2-3 TRBD2 many TRBV10-2 TGCGCCAGCAGTGAGGTATCTAGCGGTTGGAGCACAGATACGCAGTATTTT CASSEVSSGWSTDTQYF
TRBJ2-2 NA many TRBV20-1 TGCAGTGCTAGACCTCCGGGATACCGGAACACCGGGGAGCTGTTTTTT CSARPPGYRNTGELFF
TRBJ1-2 NA many TRBV12-3/TRBV12-4 TGTGCCAGCAGTTTTCCCCCCGGTACCAATGGCTACACCTTC CASSFPPGTNGYTF
TRBJ1-1 NA many TRBV6-6 TGTGCCAGCAGTTCCCACTCGTGGCGGGTGGACACTGAAGCTTTCTTT CASSSHSWRVDTEAFF
TRBJ2-7 NA few TRBV20-1 TGCAGTGCTGCCCGCAGGGTCTACGAGCAGTACTTC CSAARRVYEQYF
TRBJ2-7 NA many TRBV3-1 TGTGCCAGCAGCCAAGATGACAGTCTCAGCTGGCAGTACTTC CASSQDDSLSWQYF
TRBJ2-3 NA many TRBV27 TGTGCCAGCAGTTCAGGAGACTATGGTGGAGATACGCAGTATTTT CASSSGDYGGDTQYF
TRBJ2-2 NA many TRBV9 TGTGCCAGCAGCGTAGTCTTTGGGTCCGGGGAGCTGTTTTTT CASSVVFGSGELFF
TRBJ2-7 NA many TRBV20-1 TGCAGTGCTAGAGATGGGGGACCGGATTCCTACGAGCAGTACTTC CSARDGGPDSYEQYF
TRBJ2-7 NA many TRBV5-1 TGCGCCAGCAGCAGCTCCGGGTTGGAGAGTGAAGAGCAGTACTTC CASSSSGLESEEQYF
TRBJ1-2 NA many TRBV28 TGTGCCAGCAGTTCCCTGAGTAATGCCATCTATGGCTACACCTTC CASSSLSNAIYGYTF
TRBJ2-7 NA many TRBV15 TGTGCCACCTCCGGAAACACCCCCTACGAGCAGTACTTC CATSGNTPYEQYF
TRBJ2-6 NA NA TRBV20-1 TGCAGTGCTAGAGACTGGGGTTCTGGGGCCAACGTCCTGACTTTC CSARDWGSGANVLTF
TRBJ1-2 TRBD1 many TRBV6-5 TGTGCCAGCAGTTACTCCATTTACCGGGACAGGATTAACTATGGCTACACCTTC CASSYSIYRDRINYGYTF
TRBJ2-7 NA many TRBV28 TGTGCCAGCAGTTTGGGTGGGGGGATTGGATACGAGCAGTACTTC CASSLGGGIGYEQYF
TRBJ2-7 NA many TRBV5-1 TGCGCCAGCAGCTCAGATACTCGAGGGACAAATTTTCCGTACGAGCAGTACTTC CASSSDTRGTNFPYEQYF
TRBJ1-5 NA many TRBV5-5 TGTGCCAGCAGCTTGTTGGATAATAGCAATCAGCCCCAGCATTTT CASSLLDNSNQPQHF
TRBJ2-5 NA many TRBV7-2 TGTGCCAGCAGCTTCGGCGGGTACCAAGAGACCCAGTACTTC CASSFGGYQETQYF
TRBJ2-3 NA many TRBV20-1 TGCAGTGTCAAGGACCGGAGCACAGATACGCAGTATTTT CSVKDRSTDTQYF
TRBJ2-2 NA many TRBV20-1 TGCAGTGCTAGTCGCCTGGCAGGGAACACCGGGGAGCTGTTTTTT CSASRLAGNTGELFF